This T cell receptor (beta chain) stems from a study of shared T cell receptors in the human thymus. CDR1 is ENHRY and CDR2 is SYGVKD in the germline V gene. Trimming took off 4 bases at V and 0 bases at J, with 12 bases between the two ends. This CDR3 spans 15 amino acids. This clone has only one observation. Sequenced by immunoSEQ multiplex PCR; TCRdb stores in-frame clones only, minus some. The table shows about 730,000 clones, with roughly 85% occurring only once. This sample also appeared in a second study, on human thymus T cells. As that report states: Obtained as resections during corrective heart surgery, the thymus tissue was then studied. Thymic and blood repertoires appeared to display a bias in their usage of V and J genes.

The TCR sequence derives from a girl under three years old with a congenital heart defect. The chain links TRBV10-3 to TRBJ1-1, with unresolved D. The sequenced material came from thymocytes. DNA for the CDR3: TGTGCCATCAGTGCTGGCGGGCTGGTGAACACTGAAGCTTTCTTT. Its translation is CAISAGGLVNTEAFF.